The clone carrying this T cell receptor (beta chain) occurred a few times. As yet, its antigen is unknown. Germline V gives CDR1 MGHRA, CDR2 YSYEKL. The length of the CDR3 is 15 residues. For the second PCR, which ran for 7 to 11 cycles, a sample-barcoded 5' primer and a J-beta primer mix were used. The authors tagged each cDNA molecule using a template-switch adaptor with 12 random nucleotides. From each sample, at least 2.5 million paired-end reads containing CDR3 were obtained. One entry per CDR3 protein results from TCRdb running MiXCR on the 5' RACE reads. The sample lists 750,000 or so distinct CDR3 sequences, 20% to 25% occurring once. These data are taken from a study of blood T cells in healthy people across ages. Study-wide results and caveats: Compared with aged donors, long-lived donors showed fewer expanded clones, suggesting selection.

This sample was shared with a second study, whose subject was T cells of mothers and their children.

The receptor comes from a boy aged 10-17 years in good health. The V call is TRBV4-1, the J call TRBJ2-1, with D possibly TRBD2 on 5 matching bases. TRBJ2-5 explains the end of the DNA better; the J call may be wrong. Sequences were obtained from blood. The CDR3 sequence is CASSQVSPGQETQYF. CDR3 sequence (DNA): TGCGCCAGCAGCCAAGTCTCGCCGGGACAAGAGACCCAGTACTTC.